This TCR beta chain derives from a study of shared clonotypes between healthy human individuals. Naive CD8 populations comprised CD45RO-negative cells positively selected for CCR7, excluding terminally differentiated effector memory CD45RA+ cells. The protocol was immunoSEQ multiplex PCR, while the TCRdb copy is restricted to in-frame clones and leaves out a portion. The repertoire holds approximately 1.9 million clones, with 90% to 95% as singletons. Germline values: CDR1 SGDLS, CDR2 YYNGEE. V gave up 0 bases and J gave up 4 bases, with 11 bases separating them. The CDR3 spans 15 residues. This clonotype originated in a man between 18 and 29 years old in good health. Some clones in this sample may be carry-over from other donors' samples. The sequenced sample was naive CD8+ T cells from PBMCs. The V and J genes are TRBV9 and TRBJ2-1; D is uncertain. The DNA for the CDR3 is TGTGCCAGCAGCGTAGGGATTGGGGTTTACAATGAGCAGTTCTTC. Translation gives CASSVGIGVYNEQFF.